This T cell receptor beta chain comes out of a study of T-cell reconstitution after alpha-beta-depleted transplantation in children. The length of the CDR3 is 19 residues. Germline-derived CDR1 and CDR2 are LGHNA and YSLEER. The junction had 9 bases not matched to a gene; V was cut back by 2 bases and J by 0 bases. A library of TCRbeta sequences, prepared with unique molecular identifiers, was generated. TCRdb ran MiXCR on the PCR reads and lists one entry per CDR3 protein. This sample carries about 98,000 distinct CDR3 sequences, 23% of them seen once, and the ten largest clones take roughly a fifth.

The rearrangement joins TRBV4-3 to TRBJ2-7; the match to TRBD2 covers 14 bases. The source was PBMCs, collected before TCRalphabeta/CD19-depleted stem cell transplant. The origin of this receptor is a boy between 2 and 10 years old with acute lymphoblastic leukemia, due to receive a stem cell transplant. Here the CDR3 DNA reads TGCGCCAGCAGCCAACATCCAAGGACTAGCGGGAGGCTCTCCTACGAGCAGTACTTC. It encodes CASSQHPRTSGRLSYEQYF.